A selection of T cell receptor beta chains follows, all from one sample in a study of T cell repertoires in cytomegalovirus infection. Their antigens remain unidentified. TCRdb analysed the reads with MiXCR anew, one entry per CDR3 protein. The profile covers 800,000 to 950,000 distinct CDR3 sequences, with 30% to 35% appearing a single time and roughly 12% taken by the ten largest. Sequencing used cultured CD8+ T cells from PBMCs, obtained from culture after CMV antigen stimulation. The receptors shown here come from a human donor in good health (CMV status not recorded). Some clones in this sample may be carry-over from other donors' samples. Both conserved end residues are part of each CDR3. Each record gives: V gene, D gene, J gene, clone size, CDR3 DNA, CDR3 protein. D genes are given only for firm matches. Clone size is shown for a subset of rows, as once, few, many or a class of expanded clone.

>TRBV12-3/TRBV12-4|-|TRBJ1-2|-
TGTGCCAGCAGTTTGGGGATCGGGATAGGTGGCTACACCTTC
CASSLGIGIGGYTF
>TRBV7-2|-|TRBJ2-2|-
TGTGCCAGCAGCCCCAGCCCAGGGGAAACGAGGACCGGGGAGCTGTTTTTT
CASSPSPGETRTGELFF
>TRBV7-6|TRBD1|TRBJ1-2|once
TGTGCCAGCAGCTTACCCGACAGGGACTACACCTTC
CASSLPDRDYTF
>TRBV7-6|TRBD2|TRBJ2-3|few
TGTGCCAGCAGCGTATCGACTAGCGGGGGGCTCACAGATACGCAGTATTTT
CASSVSTSGGLTDTQYF
>TRBV19|-|TRBJ1-5|-
TGTGCCAGTAGTTGGAGGGAGGGCAATCAGCCCCAGCATTTT
CASSWREGNQPQHF
>TRBV29-1|TRBD1|TRBJ2-5|-
TGCAGCGTTGGGGGACAGCAAGAGACCCAGTACTTC
CSVGGQQETQYF
>TRBV24-1|-|TRBJ1-5|-
TGTGCCACCAAAGCCCAGGGTCGACATAGCAATCAGCCCCAGCATTTT
CATKAQGRHSNQPQHF
>TRBV4-3|-|TRBJ2-3|few
TGCGCCAGCAGCCAAGGACAGAGACGCACAGATACGCAGTATTTT
CASSQGQRRTDTQYF
>TRBV4-1|TRBD2|TRBJ2-1|few
TGCGCCAGCAGCCAAGTGGGGGGGTTACGTTACAATGAGCAGTTCTTC
CASSQVGGLRYNEQFF
>TRBV12-3/TRBV12-4|-|TRBJ1-5|few
TGTGCCAGCAACGAACCAGGGGTTAGCAATCAGCCCCAGCATTTT
CASNEPGVSNQPQHF
>TRBV7-2|TRBD2|TRBJ2-1|many
TGTGCCAGCAGCTTAGCAGCGGGGGGTTACAATGAGCAGTTCTTC
CASSLAAGGYNEQFF
>TRBV7-2|-|TRBJ1-6|-
TGTGCCAGCAGCTTAGAAAGGGAGGTTGGCCGACGGGCACCCCTCCACTTT
CASSLEREVGRRAPLHF
>TRBV7-9|-|TRBJ2-3|few
TGTGCCAGCAGCTTAAGGTTTGTAGCGGACACAGATACGCAGTATTTT
CASSLRFVADTDTQYF
>TRBV27|-|TRBJ1-6|few
TGTGCCAGCAGTTTTGTTGGGAATTCACCCCTCCACTTT
CASSFVGNSPLHF
>TRBV29-1|TRBD2|TRBJ2-5|-
TGCAGCATTGAATCGGGTAGCGGGGCCCCCACAGAGACCCAGTACTTC
CSIESGSGAPTETQYF
>TRBV6-2/TRBV6-3|TRBD1|TRBJ2-7|-
TGTGCCAGCAGTTACCGGGACAGGCCTCCCCACGAGCAGTACTTC
CASSYRDRPPHEQYF
>TRBV7-2|TRBD2|TRBJ2-5|-
TGTGCCAGCAGCTTAGCAGGACTAGCGGTCCAAGAGACCCAGTACTTC
CASSLAGLAVQETQYF
>TRBV27|-|TRBJ2-1|-
TGTGCCAAAACTGTTAGCTCCTACAATGAGCAGTTCTTC
CAKTVSSYNEQFF
>TRBV9|TRBD2|TRBJ2-3|-
TGTGCCAGCAGCGTCCTAGCGGGGGGGATTAGCACAGATACGCAGTATTTT
CASSVLAGGISTDTQYF
>TRBV14|-|TRBJ1-1|once
TGTGCCAGCAGCCAAGAGAATTGGGGCCACACTGAAGCTTTCTTT
CASSQENWGHTEAFF
>TRBV4-2|-|TRBJ2-2|-
TGTGCCAGCAGCCACCCAGCAGGGAACACCGGGGAGCTGTTTTTT
CASSHPAGNTGELFF
>TRBV6-1|-|TRBJ1-5|-
TGTGCCACCCGAAGGGACTCAAATAGCAATCAGCCCCAGCATTTT
CATRRDSNSNQPQHF
>TRBV11-2|-|TRBJ2-1|-
TGTGCCAGCAGCCCACCCCTAGCTCCGTGGGACAATGAGCAGTTCTTC
CASSPPLAPWDNEQFF
>TRBV4-1|-|TRBJ2-1|-
TGCGCCAGCAGCCAAGATGTTGAGCAGTTCTTC
CASSQDVEQFF
>TRBV7-9|TRBD2|TRBJ2-5|many
TGTGCCAGCAGTTTAGGGCTAGCGGGGCAAGAGACCCAGTACTTC
CASSLGLAGQETQYF
>TRBV9|-|TRBJ2-5|-
TGTGCCAGCAGCTCTCCTAGGTTCCAAGAGACCCAGTACTTC
CASSSPRFQETQYF